Each of the 17 T cell receptor beta chains below was sequenced from the same sample in a study of blood T cells in healthy people across ages. The second PCR ran about 6 to 11 cycles with a sample-barcoded 5' primer and J-beta primers. From the 5' RACE reads, TCRdb called clonotypes with MiXCR, one entry per CDR3 protein. Found here are roughly 1,800,000 distinct CDR3 sequences, about 50% of them singletons; the top ten hold roughly 2.1%. The material sequenced was blood. The receptors derive from a woman aged 40 to 50 in good health.

This clonotype has a handful of counts. V usage is TRBV27 and J usage is TRBJ2-3; perhaps TRBD1 as D (5 bases). V was cut by 4 bases and J by 4 bases, with 18 bases left in between. The CDR3 totals 16 residues. The germline gives CDR1 MNHEY, CDR2 SMNVEV (reference sequence). The CDR3 nucleotides read TGTGCCAGCAGTTCTACAACAGGTAGAGGTCCAGATACGCAGTATTTT. Encoded protein: CASSSTTGRGPDTQYF.

This clonotype was seen just once. The rearrangement uses TRBV10-3 and TRBJ1-2; perhaps TRBD1 as D (6 bases). Trimming took off 6 bases at V and 7 bases at J, with 12 bases between the two ends. The length of the CDR3 is 12 residues. Germline CDR1 and CDR2: ENHRY and SYGVKD. In DNA, the CDR3 is TGTGCCATCAGCGACTACAGGGTTGGCTACACCTTC. This encodes CAISDYRVGYTF.

In this sample, this clonotype turned up a few times. The chain has TRBV3-1 and TRBJ2-7, with D unclear. The CDR3 consists of 17 residues. Trimming stripped 0 bases from V and 1 base from J, with 16 bases between. Germline-derived CDR1 and CDR2 are LGHDT and YNNKEL (reference sequence). The CDR3 is CASSQDVNRRPSYEQYF. DNA of the CDR3: TGTGCCAGCAGCCAAGACGTAAATCGCAGGCCATCCTACGAGCAGTACTTC.

The chain carries TRBV6-2 or TRBV6-3 and TRBJ2-2; TRBD1 aligns across 10 bases. Germline CDR1 MNHEY, CDR2 SVGEGT. Trimming removed 4 bases from V and 2 bases from J; junction bases left unmatched: 7. CDR3 length: 17 residues. The CDR3 here is CASSLRGTGANTGELFF. CDR3 DNA sequence: TGTGCCAGCAGTTTAAGGGGGACAGGGGCCAACACCGGGGAGCTGTTTTTT.

This rearrangement joins TRBV28 to TRBJ2-1; a weak D match, TRBD1 (5 bases). The CDR3 has 14 amino acids. Germline-derived CDR1 and CDR2 are MDHEN and SYDVKM. With 3 bases removed from V and 6 bases from J, the gap between germline ends came to 12 bases. The chain's CDR3 is CASSFQAGFNEQFF. The CDR3 DNA is TGTGCCAGCAGTTTTCAGGCAGGGTTCAATGAGCAGTTCTTC.

This chain connects TRBV20-1 to TRBJ2-5; D gene ambiguous. This CDR3 has 15 amino acids. V lost 0 bases and J 5 bases, leaving 16 bases between the germline ends. The germline gives CDR1 DFQATT, CDR2 SNEGSKA (reference sequence). The CDR3 DNA sequence: TGCAGTGCTAGAGATAGGATAGTCCCCATGGAGACCCAGTACTTC. As protein: CSARDRIVPMETQYF.

The V and J genes are TRBV5-1 and TRBJ2-7; tentative D call: TRBD2 (6 bases). The germline gives CDR1 SGHRS, CDR2 YFSETQ. The CDR3 is 15 amino acids. V was shortened by 4 bases and J by 7 bases, with 21 bases between the two germline ends. CDR3 nucleotide sequence: TGCGCCAGCAGCCCGGGGGACCGGATGGCAATGGAGCAGTACTTC. Protein: CASSPGDRMAMEQYF.

This CDR3 reads CASKLGAAGYTF. The CDR3 DNA sequence: TGTGCCAGCAAATTAGGTGCGGCTGGCTACACCTTC. The chain links TRBV6-5 to TRBJ1-2; D is ambiguous. V shed 7 bases and J shed 7 bases, with 13 bases lying between them. The CDR3 consists of 12 residues. Germline CDR1 and CDR2: MNHEY and SVGAGI.

The chain carries TRBV29-1 and TRBJ2-5; no clear D. The CDR3 contains 13 residues. CDR1 SQVTM and CDR2 ANQGSEA come from the germline V gene. V gave up 3 bases and J gave up 0 bases, with 8 bases separating them. CDR3 protein: CSVESPNQETQYF. In nucleotides, the CDR3 is TGCAGCGTTGAGTCTCCGAACCAAGAGACCCAGTACTTC.

This clonotype has ten or more counts. The chain carries TRBV28 and TRBJ2-5; D is possibly TRBD1 or TRBD2 (6 bases each). The CDR3 is 15 amino acids. Germline V gene data show CDR1 as MDHEN and CDR2 as SYDVKM. The germline V and J ends were trimmed by 5 bases and 5 bases, with 18 bases remaining between them. The DNA of the CDR3 is TGTGCCAGCAGTAGGTTGGGGGGCGCAGCGGAGACCCAGTACTTC. Its translation is CASSRLGGAAETQYF.

The chain couples TRBV7-2 to TRBJ1-2, with D perhaps TRBD1 (5 bases). The CDR3 has 16 amino acids. CDR1 is SGHTA and CDR2 is FQGNSA in the germline V gene. V lost 3 bases to trimming and J lost 7 bases, with 21 bases between them. CDR3 DNA sequence: TGTGCCAGCAGCTTCCAGGCTGCAGGGAGGACGGGTGGCTACACCTTC. It specifies CASSFQAAGRTGGYTF.

V is TRBV25-1 and J is TRBJ2-7, with 10 bases aligning to TRBD1. The J call may not be correct, given that the DNA end is closer to TRBJ2-5. The CDR3 consists of 14 residues. Germline V gene lookup returns CDR1 MGHDK and CDR2 SYGVNS. CDR3 in DNA: TGTGCCAGCAGTGAAGGGGGACAGGGGAAGACCCAGTACTTC. Amino acids: CASSEGGQGKTQYF.

The chain links TRBV14 to TRBJ1-1, with D possibly matching TRBD1 (5 bases). Germline CDR1 reads SGHDN; CDR2 reads FVKESK. The V and J ends lost 3 bases and 1 base respectively, with 15 bases between them. The length of the CDR3 is 16 residues. The CDR3 is CASSHSLGVGNTEAFF. CDR3 in DNA: TGTGCCAGCAGCCATTCATTAGGGGTGGGGAACACTGAAGCTTTCTTT.

The chain carries TRBV28 and TRBJ2-2, with TRBD1 as a possible D gene (6 bases). The CDR3 runs 15 residues. The ends were cut back, 7 bases at V and 5 bases at J, with 17 bases in the middle. Germline values: CDR1 MDHEN, CDR2 SYDVKM. The CDR3 loop is CASNTQGSRTGELFF. DNA of the CDR3: TGTGCCAGCAATACGCAGGGGTCAAGAACCGGGGAGCTGTTTTTT.

The V and J genes are TRBV5-1 and TRBJ2-5, with TRBD2 matching 15 bases. Looked up from germline, CDR1 is SGHRS and CDR2 is YFSETQ. The CDR3 is 18 amino acids. V lost 5 bases and J lost 4; bases outside the gene matches: 12. The CDR3 sequence is CASRSPGLAGGSGETQYF. The CDR3 DNA follows: TGCGCCAGCAGATCGCCGGGACTAGCGGGGGGAAGTGGAGAGACCCAGTACTTC.

The CDR3 DNA reads as TGCGCCAGCAGACAAACACAGATTGGGAACACCGGGGAGCTGTTTTTT. Protein product: CASRQTQIGNTGELFF. The chain has TRBV4-1 and TRBJ2-2; D not resolved. The CDR3 totals 16 residues. V shed 6 bases and J shed 1 base, with 15 bases lying between them. CDR1 is MGHRA and CDR2 is YSYEKL in the germline V gene.

This clonotype has a single count. The chain couples TRBV12-3 or TRBV12-4 to TRBJ2-5, with a possible D match to TRBD1 (6 bases). The CDR3 totals 15 residues. Trimming stripped 5 bases from V and 2 bases from J, with 15 bases between. CDR3 in amino acids: CASSPTGMGQETQYF. CDR3 coding DNA: TGTGCCAGCAGTCCCACAGGGATGGGTCAAGAGACCCAGTACTTC.